These T cell receptor beta chains were read from a single sample in a study of T cell responses to AZD1222 COVID-19 vaccine. Data came from immunoSEQ multiplex PCR; TCRdb stores just in-frame clones and leaves some out. The table shows approximately 110,000 clones, with approximately 85% occurring only once. Sequencing was performed on peripheral blood, taken on day 0 of AZD1222 vaccination. Receptors originate from an adult in good health. Both conserved end residues are part of each CDR3. D genes are given only for firm matches. A row's size may be missing; if present it is once, few, many or a size class.

>NA|TRBV11-1|TRBJ2-5|once
TGTGCCAGCAGCCCCAGACTAGGACAAGAGACCCAGTACTTC
CASSPRLGQETQYF
>NA|TRBV2|TRBJ1-6|NA
TGTGCCAGCAGTGATGGACAGAAAAAAAATTCACCCCTCCACTTT
CASSDGQKKNSPLHF
>NA|TRBV7-6|TRBJ2-7|NA
TGTGCCAGCAGCTTGGGCCAAAACCGAGGGCCCCCAGGGGAGGAGCAGTACTTC
CASSLGQNRGPPGEEQYF
>NA|TRBV7-9|TRBJ1-6|NA
TGTGCCAGCAGTCCTACCCGGGACGGAATTTCACCCCTCCACTTT
CASSPTRDGISPLHF
>NA|TRBV4-2|TRBJ1-5|NA
TGTGCCAGCAGCCAAGATGTGCAGGGGCAGAATCAGCCCCAGCATTTT
CASSQDVQGQNQPQHF
>NA|TRBV5-1|TRBJ1-2|NA
TGCGCCAGCAGCTCACCAAGGGGGGGTAACTATGGCTACACCTTC
CASSSPRGGNYGYTF
>NA|TRBV5-5|TRBJ2-5|NA
TGTGCCAGCAGCTTGTTGGGCCCAAGGACGGAGACCCAGTACTTC
CASSLLGPRTETQYF
>NA|TRBV5-6|TRBJ2-7|NA
TGTGCCAGCAGCTTCAGAACTAAGGGAAACGAGCAGTACTTC
CASSFRTKGNEQYF
>TRBD1|TRBV2|TRBJ1-5|NA
TGTGCCAGCAGTACGACAGGGTTTGGCAATCAGCCCCAGCATTTT
CASSTTGFGNQPQHF
>NA|TRBV7-9|TRBJ1-1|NA
TGTGCCAGCAGCTTTATACGCCGAGGGGCCAACCCGAACACTGAAGCTTTCTTT
CASSFIRRGANPNTEAFF
>NA|TRBV7-8|TRBJ2-1|NA
TGTGCCAGCAGTTATACTTTGACGGTACTCACAAACAATGAGCAGTTCTTC
CASSYTLTVLTNNEQFF
>NA|TRBV18|TRBJ1-1|NA
TGTGCCAGCTCATCCACGGGAGCAAACACTGAAGCTTTCTTT
CASSSTGANTEAFF
>TRBD1|TRBV19|TRBJ1-5|NA
TGTGCCAGTAGTACCGGCCAGGGGGGCGGTCAGCCCCAGCATTTT
CASSTGQGGGQPQHF
>NA|TRBV4-2|TRBJ1-5|few
TGTGCCAGCAGCCCGGGGACGGCGAGCAATCAGCCCCAGCATTTT
CASSPGTASNQPQHF
>NA|TRBV29-1|TRBJ1-1|NA
TGCAGCGTTTTGGACACTGAAGCTTTCTTT
CSVLDTEAFF
>NA|TRBV2|TRBJ1-2|NA
TGTGCCAGCAGTGAAGGACGGGGGTCAGCTTACGGCTATGGCTACACCTTC
CASSEGRGSAYGYGYTF
>NA|TRBV10-3|TRBJ2-7|NA
TGTGCCATCAGTGGTCGACAGGACGTTCCCTACGAGCAGTACTTC
CAISGRQDVPYEQYF
>NA|TRBV4-1|TRBJ1-5|NA
TGCGCCAGCAGCCAAGAGGGGCAGCCCCAGCATTTT
CASSQEGQPQHF
>NA|TRBV5-1|TRBJ2-2|NA
TGCGCCTCCGGGAGCAGGGGTATCACCGGGGAGCTGTTTTTT
CASGSRGITGELFF
>NA|TRBV7-6|TRBJ1-2|NA
TGTGCCAGCAGCCGGGGACCCGACTATGGCTACACCTTC
CASSRGPDYGYTF
>NA|TRBV28|TRBJ1-3|NA
TGTGCCGGTGGGGGCCTCTCTGGAAACACCATATATTTT
CAGGGLSGNTIYF
>TRBD1|TRBV7-3|TRBJ1-2|NA
TGTGCCAGCAGCTTAGACAGGGCTGATGGCTACACCTTC
CASSLDRADGYTF
>NA|TRBV7-9|TRBJ1-1|NA
TGTGCCAGCAGCCGGGACACCCGGAAAGCTTTCTTT
CASSRDTRKAFF
>NA|TRBV19|TRBJ2-2|NA
TGTGCCAGTAGTAGCGGGGTAATCGGGGAGCTGTTTTTT
CASSSGVIGELFF
>NA|TRBV3-1/TRBV3-2|TRBJ2-2|NA
TGTGCCAGCAGCCTGCCGGGCGGGGAGCTGTTTTTT
CASSLPGGELFF
>NA|TRBV19|TRBJ1-5|NA
TGTGCCAGTAGTGCCAGGGACGGAGGTCATAGCAATCAGCCCCAGCATTTT
CASSARDGGHSNQPQHF
>NA|TRBV30|TRBJ2-7|NA
TGTGCCTGGAGAAGTTCGGGGCGGGGTTTGAGGGAGCAGTACTTC
CAWRSSGRGLREQYF
>NA|TRBV7-2|TRBJ1-6|NA
TGTGCCAGCACCTTAAACACAGTGTTAGGTTCACCCCTCCACTTT
CASTLNTVLGSPLHF
>TRBD2|TRBV29-1|TRBJ2-3|NA
TGCAGCGTTGAAGACAGGACTAGGGGCACAGATACGCAGTATTTT
CSVEDRTRGTDTQYF
>NA|TRBV27|TRBJ1-2|NA
TGTGCCAGCAGTTTAAAACAGAGAGCGGGCTACACCTTC
CASSLKQRAGYTF
>TRBD2|TRBV14|TRBJ2-3|NA
TGTGCCAGCAGCCAAGCTCTTCTCGCGGGGGTAGATACGCAGTATTTT
CASSQALLAGVDTQYF
>NA|TRBV7-2|TRBJ1-1|few
TGTGCCAGCGGTATGCGCCCGGGCTCCGGCACTGAAGCTTTCTTT
CASGMRPGSGTEAFF
>NA|TRBV6-5|TRBJ1-2|few
TGTGCCAGCAGTTTCCAGGGGAACTATGGCTACACCTTC
CASSFQGNYGYTF
>NA|TRBV13|TRBJ1-2|once
TGTGCCAGCAGCGCCGGTCACATCTATGGCTACACCTTC
CASSAGHIYGYTF
>TRBD2|TRBV3-1/TRBV3-2|TRBJ2-5|NA
TGTGCCAGCACCTCGGGGGGGCGGGAGACCCAGTACTTC
CASTSGGRETQYF
>NA|TRBV6-5|TRBJ2-2|NA
TGTGCCAGCAGTTACGGGCAGGTGAACACCGGGGAGCTGTTTTTT
CASSYGQVNTGELFF